This section outlines one TCR beta chain sequence together with its context. This clonotype was recorded at least ten times. There is no known antigen for this receptor. No much larger clone is present one base from it, and per-base qualities are unavailable. The time point label of this sample denotes: newly diagnosed GD, antithyroid drugs for less than 3 months. RNA was extracted from PBMCs in TRIzol for both TCR sequencing and RNA sequencing. The diagnosis of Graves' disease was made according to American Thyroid Association guidelines. The patients came from an endocrinology department in Xi'an, China. From each patient, 7.5 to 10 milliliters of peripheral blood was collected into an EDTA anticoagulant tube. Ficoll Paque Plus density gradient separation was used to isolate PBMCs, and no further T cell sorting was done. An Agilent 2100 Bioanalyzer and agarose gel were used to check RNA quality, while a NanoDrop 2000 measured RNA concentration.

This entry comes from a study of regulatory T cells in long-lasting Graves disease (dated by TCRdb to the early 2020s). Looking at the study overall: In the newly diagnosed Graves' disease group, patients had been taking antithyroid drugs for less than 3 months. The study took place in China and was registered as a clinical trial. A total of about 35 samples underwent TCR sequencing, from 13 patients with persistent Graves' disease and 20 or so patients with newly diagnosed Graves' disease. Persistent Graves' disease patients were compared with newly diagnosed Graves' disease patients by peripheral blood TCR sequencing and RNA sequencing. What the authors observed across the whole study: Lower TCR Shannon entropy and fewer highly expanded clones were observed in persistent Graves' disease patients than in newly diagnosed patients, which suggested clonal expansion. Persistent patients shared more public clonotypes among themselves (around 3,000) than newly diagnosed patients did (about 1,000). The authors acknowledged the small sample size as a limitation that may reduce accuracy. Only the TCR beta chain was sequenced and analyzed. The study examined only peripheral blood because the primary lesion, thyroid tissue, could not be accessed.

Library creation used multiplex PCR. TCRdb names Illumina HiSeq 4000 as the instrument used. To build TCR beta libraries, CDR3 regions were amplified by Arm-PCR using iRepertoire HTBI primers. PCR products were gel purified before sequencing. As for the original processing: Across samples, 55 to 80 TRBV and 13 to 15 TRBJ segments were identified and used for gene usage analysis of CDR3 amino acid clonotypes. Filtered high-quality paired reads were merged into contigs using COPE and FqMerger. BLAST was used to align contigs to IMGT TRBV, TRBD and TRBJ reference genes, and CDR3 was defined according to IMGT. Highly expanded clones were defined as clonotypes with a frequency above 0.1%. Shannon entropy served as the measure of repertoire diversity, while the Gini coefficient captured V-J evenness. Public clonotypes were defined as clonotypes shared by more than one individual. Starting from the raw public reads, TCRdb applied fastp trimming at Q25, assembled clones with MiXCR and retained in-frame beta chains. CDR3 protein sequences are deduplicated, and each keeps its most common genes and DNA. The V and J calls follow TCRdb's processing rather than the paper's. The sample records around 470,000 distinct CDR3 sequences, 11% to 15% of which are singletons. The top ten clonotypes cover under 20% of the sample.

The data also belong to a second study, concerning T cells in Graves' hyperthyroidism and ophthalmopathy. The second paper states: A patient counted as having stable Graves' hyperthyroidism if no progression to ophthalmopathy occurred over 18 months of follow-up. Hyperthyroidism patients were newly diagnosed, with disease duration under 2 months, and aged 18 to 65 years. Any patient with an uncontrolled infection, another autoimmune disease, pregnancy or lactation was excluded. Diagnoses relied on clinical symptoms, serum thyroxine and TRAb, thyroid ultrasound and orbital computed tomography. For the first round of RT-PCR on the TCR CDR3, the HTBI primer set was used together with the Qiagen OneStep RT-PCR kit. Blood samples also contained most of the expanded thyroid clonotypes (frequency above 0.001), which suggests that blood repertoires may reflect thyroid immune responses. A 13 V-J signature model separated ophthalmopathy from stable hyperthyroidism, with roughly 88% sensitivity and roughly 81% specificity in cross-validation and 80%/75% in testing. In validation, the model predicted progression to ophthalmopathy a median of about 6.5 months before onset, with 70% to 71% sensitivity and roughly 77% specificity. A discovery cohort of roughly 96 patients, roughly 45 with Graves' ophthalmopathy and more than 55 with stable Graves' hyperthyroidism, was used to find distinguishing TCR V-J signatures. Prospective prediction of ophthalmopathy was tested in an independent validation cohort consisting of some 18 hyperthyroidism patients and more than 15 patients who later progressed to ophthalmopathy. The approximately 100 discovery patients were divided at random into training and test sets in a 7:3 ratio. The study also compared thyroid tissue and blood T-cell repertoires from about 6 Graves' hyperthyroidism patients. Following sampling, methimazole starting at 30 mg daily was given to hyperthyroidism patients, and high-dose intravenous methylprednisolone was given to ophthalmopathy patients. Libraries were constructed in a second round of multiplex PCR, after which size selection and purification were carried out. Sequencing of the libraries was done on an Illumina HiSeq2000 using paired-end 100 bp reads. Raw data were processed with SOAPnuke, discarding reads with adapters, uncalled bases, mean Phred below 15, or no exact constant-primer or identifier match. COPE v1.2.5 was used to merge the high-quality paired reads, and each unique nucleotide sequence was defined as a clonotype. Clonotypes were aligned to IMGT TRBV, TRBD and TRBJ reference segments using MiTCR v1.1. Analysis was restricted to V-J combinations with a frequency above 0.0001, which covered 98% to 99.2% of repertoires. A TCS score was defined as the ratio of F50 (clonal expansion) to E x V (chaos), with BLOSUM62-based TCRdist applied between CDR3 peptides within each V-J. Welch's t-statistics and random forest reduced 500 to 650 V-J features to 13, which were used in a naive Bayes classifier (R e1071). No statistical method was used to set the sample size in advance, and investigators knew the group allocation. The paper describes TCR Vbeta CDR3 sequencing of 120 to 150 peripheral blood samples, made up of roughly 40 ophthalmopathy patients, more than 70 hyperthyroidism patients and 17 progressor patients.

This receptor was identified in a woman aged 50 to 60 with Graves disease. Donor details come from another sample of the same person, matched by shared clones. The specimen comprised peripheral blood mononuclear cells (PBMCs), sampled at new diagnosis, from a patient treated with antithyroid drugs.

The DNA is as follows: TGTGCCAGCAGCTCATTACTAGCGGGATACAATGAGCAGTTCTTC. This is translated as CASSSLLAGYNEQFF. The chain uses TRBV7-3 and TRBJ2-1; TRBD2 aligns with 10 central bases. After removal of 4 bases from V and 4 bases from J, the junction retains 4 bases not matched to a gene. CDR1 and CDR2 (SGHTA, FQGTGA) derive from the germline V gene. The CDR3 runs 15 residues from the cysteine to the phenylalanine. The retained sequence is limited to the CDR3, 45 bases, with the frame set at the first base.